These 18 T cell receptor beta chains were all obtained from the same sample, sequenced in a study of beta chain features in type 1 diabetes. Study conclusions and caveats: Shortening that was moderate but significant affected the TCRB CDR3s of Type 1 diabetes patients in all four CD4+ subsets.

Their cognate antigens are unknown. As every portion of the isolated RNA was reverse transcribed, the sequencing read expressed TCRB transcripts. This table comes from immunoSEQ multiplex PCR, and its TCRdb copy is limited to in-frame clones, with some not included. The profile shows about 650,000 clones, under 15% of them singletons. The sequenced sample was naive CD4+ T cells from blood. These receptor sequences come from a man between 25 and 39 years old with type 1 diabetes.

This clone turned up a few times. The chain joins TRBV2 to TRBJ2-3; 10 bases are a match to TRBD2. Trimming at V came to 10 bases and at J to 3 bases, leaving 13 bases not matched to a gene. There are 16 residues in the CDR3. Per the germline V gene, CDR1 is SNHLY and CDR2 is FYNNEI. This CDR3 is CAIRSSSGGSTDTQYF. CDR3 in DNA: TGTGCCATCCGGTCATCTAGCGGGGGTAGTACAGATACGCAGTATTTT.

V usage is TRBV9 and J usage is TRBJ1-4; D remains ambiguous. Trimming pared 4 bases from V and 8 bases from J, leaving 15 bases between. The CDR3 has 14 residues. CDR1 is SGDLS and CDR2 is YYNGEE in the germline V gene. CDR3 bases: TGTGCCAGCAGCCCCGGCACCCCGTACGAAAAACTGTTTTTT. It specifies CASSPGTPYEKLFF. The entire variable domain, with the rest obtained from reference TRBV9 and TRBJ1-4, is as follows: DSGVTQTPKHLITATGQRVTLRCSPRSGDLSVYWYQQSLDQGLQFLIQYYNGEERAKGNILERFSAQQFPDLHSELNLSSLELGDSALYFCASSPGTPYEKLFFGSGTQLSVL.

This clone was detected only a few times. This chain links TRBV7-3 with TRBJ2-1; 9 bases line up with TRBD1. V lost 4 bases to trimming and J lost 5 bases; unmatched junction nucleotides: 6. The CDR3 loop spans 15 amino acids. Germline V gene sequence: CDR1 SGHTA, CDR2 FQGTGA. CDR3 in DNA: TGTGCCAGCAGCTCGCTGGACAGGGGAAACAATGAGCAGTTCTTC. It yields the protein CASSSLDRGNNEQFF.

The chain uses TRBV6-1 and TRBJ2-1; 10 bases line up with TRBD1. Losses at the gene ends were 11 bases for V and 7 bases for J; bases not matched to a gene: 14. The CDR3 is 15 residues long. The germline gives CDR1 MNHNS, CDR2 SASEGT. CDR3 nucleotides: TGTGCCTCCTACCCTTGGACAGGGGGGGAGAATGAGCAGTTCTTC. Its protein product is CASYPWTGGENEQFF.

CDR3 protein: CASSLPSGRSTDTQYF. As DNA, the CDR3 is TGTGCCAGCAGCCTTCCTAGCGGGCGGAGCACAGATACGCAGTATTTT. J is TRBJ2-3 and V is TRBV7-2; TRBD2 agrees at 8 bases. Germline V gene lookup returns CDR1 SGHTA and CDR2 FQGNSA. The CDR3 contains 16 residues. The trim removed 5 bases at V and 0 bases at J, leaving 7 bases unmatched.

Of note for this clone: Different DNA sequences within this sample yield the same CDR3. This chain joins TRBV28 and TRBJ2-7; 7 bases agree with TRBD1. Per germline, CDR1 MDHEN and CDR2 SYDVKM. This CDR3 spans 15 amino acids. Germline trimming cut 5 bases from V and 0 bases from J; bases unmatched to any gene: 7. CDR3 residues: CASSPGTASSYEQYF. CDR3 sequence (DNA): TGTGCCAGCAGTCCAGGGACAGCTAGCTCCTACGAGCAGTACTTC. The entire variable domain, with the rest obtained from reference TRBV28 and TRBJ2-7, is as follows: DVKVTQSSRYLVKRTGEKVFLECVQDMDHENMFWYRQDPGLGLRLIYFSYDVKMKEKGDIPEGYSVSREKKERFSLILESASTNQTSMYLCASSPGTASSYEQYFGPGTRLTVT.

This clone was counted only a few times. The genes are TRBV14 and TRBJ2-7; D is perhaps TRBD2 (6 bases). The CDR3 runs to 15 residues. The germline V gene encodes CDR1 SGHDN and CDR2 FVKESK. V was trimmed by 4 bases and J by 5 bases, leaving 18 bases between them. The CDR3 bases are TGTGCCAGCAGCCCATTCGCGGGGACGCTACACGAGCAGTACTTC. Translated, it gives CASSPFAGTLHEQYF.

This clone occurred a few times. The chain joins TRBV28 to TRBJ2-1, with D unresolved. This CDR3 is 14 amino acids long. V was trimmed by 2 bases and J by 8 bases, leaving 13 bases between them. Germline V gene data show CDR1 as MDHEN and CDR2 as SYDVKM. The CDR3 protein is CASSLVGAVDEQFF. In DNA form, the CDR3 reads TGTGCCAGCAGTTTAGTCGGTGCGGTCGATGAGCAGTTCTTC.

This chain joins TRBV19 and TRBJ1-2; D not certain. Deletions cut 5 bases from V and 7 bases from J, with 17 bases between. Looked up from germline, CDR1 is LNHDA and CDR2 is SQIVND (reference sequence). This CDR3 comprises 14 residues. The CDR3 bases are TGTGCCAGTAGTCCTTCCCCGACAAGTCGTGGCTACACCTTC. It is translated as CASSPSPTSRGYTF.

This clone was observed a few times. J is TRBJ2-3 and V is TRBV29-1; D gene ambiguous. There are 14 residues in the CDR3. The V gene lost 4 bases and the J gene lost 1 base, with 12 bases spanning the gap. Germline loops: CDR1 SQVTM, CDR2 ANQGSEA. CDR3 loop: CSVALGGGTDTQYF. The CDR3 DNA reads TGCAGCGTTGCCTTGGGCGGTGGCACAGATACGCAGTATTTT.

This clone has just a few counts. The DNA for the CDR3 is TGTGCCTGGAGCCCGGGACTCTACAATGAGCAGTTCTTC. It translates to CAWSPGLYNEQFF. V and J are TRBV30 and TRBJ2-1, with a tentative D call TRBD2 (6 bases). V lost 3 bases to trimming and J lost 3 bases, with 9 bases between them. CDR3 length equals 13 residues. Germline V CDR1 and CDR2: GTSNPN, SVGIG (reference sequence).

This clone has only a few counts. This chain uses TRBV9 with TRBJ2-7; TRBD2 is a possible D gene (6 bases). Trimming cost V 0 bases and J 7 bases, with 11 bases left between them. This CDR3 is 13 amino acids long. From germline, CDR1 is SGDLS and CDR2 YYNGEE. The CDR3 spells CASSVAGSGEQYF. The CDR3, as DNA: TGTGCCAGCAGCGTAGCGGGGAGCGGGGAGCAGTACTTC.

The CDR3 region has the DNA TGCAGCGTTCTTGATCTAGCTCTCGAGCAGTACTTC. Translation gives CSVLDLALEQYF. This chain joins TRBV29-1 and TRBJ2-7, with D tentatively TRBD2 (5 bases). CDR1 and CDR2 (germline): SQVTM, ANQGSEA. The CDR3 runs to 12 residues. Trimming removed 5 bases from V and 6 bases from J, with 14 bases in between.

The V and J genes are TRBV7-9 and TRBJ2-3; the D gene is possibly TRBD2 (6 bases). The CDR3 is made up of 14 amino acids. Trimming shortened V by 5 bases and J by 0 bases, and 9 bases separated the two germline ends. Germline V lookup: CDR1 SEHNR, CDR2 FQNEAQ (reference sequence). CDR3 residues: CASSPSASTDTQYF. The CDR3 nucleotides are TGTGCCAGCAGCCCTAGCGCCAGCACAGATACGCAGTATTTT.

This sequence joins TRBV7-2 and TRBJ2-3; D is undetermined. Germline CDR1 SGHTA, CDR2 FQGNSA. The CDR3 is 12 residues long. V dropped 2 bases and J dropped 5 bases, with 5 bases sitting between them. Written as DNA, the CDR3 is TGTGCCAGCAGCTTAACACGAGATACGCAGTATTTT. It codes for CASSLTRDTQYF.

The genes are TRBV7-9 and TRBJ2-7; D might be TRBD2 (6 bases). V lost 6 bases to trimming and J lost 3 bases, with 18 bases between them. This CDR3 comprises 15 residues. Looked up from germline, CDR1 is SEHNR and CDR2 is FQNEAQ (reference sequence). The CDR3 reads CASRPGGTRGYEQYF. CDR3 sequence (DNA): TGTGCCAGCAGACCTGGCGGGACGCGAGGCTACGAGCAGTACTTC. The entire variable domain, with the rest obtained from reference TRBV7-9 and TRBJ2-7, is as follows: DTGVSQNPRHKITKRGQNVTFRCDPISEHNRLYWYRQTLGQGPEFLTYFQNEAQLEKSRLLSDRFSAERPKGSFSTLEIQRTEQGDSAMYLCASRPGGTRGYEQYFGPGTRLTVT.

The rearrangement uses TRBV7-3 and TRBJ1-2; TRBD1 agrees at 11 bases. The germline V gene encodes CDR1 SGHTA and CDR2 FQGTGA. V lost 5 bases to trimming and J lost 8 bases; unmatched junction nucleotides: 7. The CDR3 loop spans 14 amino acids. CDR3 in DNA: TGTGCCAGCAGCCCCGGACAGGGGGCTGAAGGCTACACCTTC. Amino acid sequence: CASSPGQGAEGYTF.

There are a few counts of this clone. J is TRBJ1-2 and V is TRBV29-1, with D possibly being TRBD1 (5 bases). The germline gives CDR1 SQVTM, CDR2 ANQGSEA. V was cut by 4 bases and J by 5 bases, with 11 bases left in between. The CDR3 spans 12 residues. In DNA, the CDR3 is TGCAGCGTTGGTCAGGGAGGTTATGGCTACACCTTC. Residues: CSVGQGGYGYTF.